This TCR beta chain derives from a study of cytomegalovirus exposure and HLA in healthy donors. Study summary: There were fewer than 500 genotyped donors. Of these, 81% fell in the genetic ancestry cluster associated with self-reported Caucasian donors. Study-wide points: A later analysis showed TCR association rates differing by HLA locus, peaking at DRB1 and lowest at HLA-C. There were several of the most significant clusters that appeared linked to common viral pathogens in a later analysis.

The PCR ran on 60 Vbeta and 13 Jbeta primers. Using immunoSEQ multiplex PCR, the repertoire was profiled, and TCRdb retains in-frame clones only, with some absent. The data hold about 100,000 clones, with 60% to 85% observed a single time. Note on this clone: Its specificity is not known.

Germline CDR1 GTSNPN, CDR2 SVGIG (reference sequence). The CDR3 is 14 residues long. After removal of 0 bases from V and 6 bases from J, the junction contained 3 bases not matched to a gene. The chain combines TRBV30 with TRBJ2-4; 9 bases align to TRBD2. The sample consisted of PBMCs. This receptor was obtained from a man aged 50 to 59 in good health and CMV-seropositive. CDR3 DNA: TGTGCCTGGAGTGTAGCTAGCGGGGTAAACATTCAGTACTTC. Protein: CAWSVASGVNIQYF.